This TCR beta chain derives from a study of cytomegalovirus exposure and HLA in healthy donors. Amplification used 60 Vbeta primers and 13 Jbeta primers. The assay was immunoSEQ multiplex PCR, and TCRdb's table has in-frame clones only and misses some. The table records about 160,000 clones, around 80% of them present only once. At sampling all donors were nominally healthy, likely with unrecorded immune exposures. The J segment lost 2 bases and the V segment lost 4 bases, leaving 4 bases of the junction unmatched. CDR1 and CDR2 (germline): SGHRS, YFSETQ. The CDR3 consists of 14 residues. The origin of this receptor is a male donor in good health and CMV-seropositive. The sequenced sample consisted of PBMCs. V is TRBV5-1 and J is TRBJ1-2, with TRBD1 matching 8 bases. In DNA, the CDR3 is TGCGCCAGCAGCCAGCAGGGGGCCAACTATGGCTACACCTTC. Encoded protein: CASSQQGANYGYTF.